Reported below is one T cell receptor beta chain. The authors' processing: Amplified reference gene primers provided the basis for estimating nucleated cell counts. Assay used: immunoSEQ multiplex PCR; TCRdb lists only in-frame clones, some missing. Clone size and V and J calls were adopted from that table, with D and trimming inferred from the DNA. Of about 54,000 clones in the sample, roughly 87% were seen once. This record comes from a study of blood T cell repertoires in COVID-19. As for the study in general: Specimens from acute and convalescent COVID-19 originated in the United States, Italy and Spain. T cells, B-cell-depleted T cells, or PBMCs provided the cDNA or gDNA that served as material.

The CDR3 extends over 16 amino acids. In germline, CDR1 is LGHNA, CDR2 YNFKEQ. The junction had 11 bases not matched to a gene; V was cut back by 1 base and J by 9 bases. Seattle cases were enrolled at active infection and followed longitudinally. Sample: peripheral blood. The chain employs TRBV4-2 and TRBJ2-1; 8 nucleotides agree with TRBD2. This receptor was taken from a man between 40 and 49 years old with COVID-19, enrolled during active disease. CDR3 DNA sequence: TGTGCCAGCAGCCAAGCCGCCGGGACTAGTACTTTTGAGCAGTTCTTC. Amino acid sequence: CASSQAAGTSTFEQFF.